This TCR beta chain was sequenced in a study of blood T cell repertoires in COVID-19. Study details: Acute-phase and convalescent COVID-19 samples originated in the United States, Italy and Spain.

The V gene lost 5 bases and the J gene lost 4 bases, with 12 bases spanning the gap. The CDR3 totals 13 residues. CDR1 is MDHEN and CDR2 is SYDVKM in the germline V gene. In the original analysis: Estimation of nucleated cell counts relied on the amplification of reference gene primers. Only in-frame clones appear in the TCRdb table, and some are missing; sequencing was by immunoSEQ multiplex PCR. V and J calls and clone size are given by that table; D and trimming were obtained from the DNA. The table records 85,000 to 130,000 clones, roughly 80% of them present only once. The chain carries TRBV28 and TRBJ2-7, with a tentative D call TRBD2 (6 bases). The sequence was obtained from a woman in her fifties or sixties with acute or convalescent COVID-19. Sequenced sample: peripheral blood. CDR3 bases: TGTGCCAGCAGTCCGTGGGGGGAATACGAGCAGTACTTC. It encodes CASSPWGEYEQYF.